The source of this T cell receptor beta chain is a study of read filtering for tumor transcriptome and immune sequencing. The overall study: DNase treatment preceded whole-transcriptome library preparation. TCR-mapped reads were about 3.5 to 11 million with IR-seq versus about 85 to 1,300 with RNA-seq.

Study-wide results and limits: This fraction held mixed bone marrow immune cells after CD138-negative sorting. RNA-seq captured clonotypes less deeply and reliably than IR-seq.

There are many counts of this clonotype. Its antigen is unidentified. This library used about 360 ng RNA and molecular barcoded adaptors spanning alpha/delta and beta/gamma chains. MiXCR, run by TCRdb on the reads, gives a single entry per CDR3 protein. The sample yields tens of thousands of distinct CDR3 sequences, approximately 14% seen once. Input material: a population of CD138-negative cells sorted from bone marrow. The sequence was collected from a donor aged 40 or over with multiple myeloma.

The CDR3: CASGERNLAKNIQYF. DNA of the CDR3: TGTGCCAGCGGGGAACGGAACCTAGCCAAAAACATTCAGTACTTC. The chain joins TRBV6-2 or TRBV6-3 to TRBJ2-4, with D uncertain. This CDR3 region has 15 residues. Germline CDR1 reads MNHEY; CDR2 reads SVGEGT. V lost 8 bases and J lost 0, with 14 bases in between.